The sequence of this TCR beta chain was determined in a study of graft-versus-host responses after intestinal transplantation. Profiling relied on immunoSEQ multiplex PCR, and the TCRdb table lists in-frame clones only, not all of them. The repertoire includes more than 9,500 clones, roughly 93% of them detected once, and roughly 22% sits in the top ten. Trimming removed 4 bases at V and 1 base at J, with 12 bases between. Germline CDR1 and CDR2: SGHDT and YYEEEE. The CDR3 has 14 residues. The TCR was taken from a human patient who received an intestinal transplant, so some T cells may come from the graft donor. The specimen comprised PBMCs, sampled around 3.5 months after intestinal transplant. V is TRBV5-6 and J is TRBJ2-7; no clear D gene. CDR3 sequence: CASSRKNPSYEQYF. The CDR3 DNA sequence: TGTGCCAGCAGCCGTAAAAACCCTTCCTACGAGCAGTACTTC. Full variable domain (remainder filled in from reference TRBV5-6 and TRBJ2-7): DAGVTQSPTHLIKTRGQQVTLRCSPKSGHDTVSWYQQALGQGPQFIFQYYEEEERQRGNFPDRFSGHQFPNYSSELNVNALLLGDSALYLCASSRKNPSYEQYFGPGTRLTVT.